A single sample gave rise to the 16 T cell receptor beta chains below, sequenced in a study of cytomegalovirus exposure and HLA in healthy donors. The PCR contained 60 Vbeta and 13 Jbeta primers. The assay was immunoSEQ multiplex PCR, and TCRdb's table has in-frame clones only and misses some. Of 150,000 or so clones listed, 70% to 80% are singletons. The sequenced material came from PBMCs. All receptors come from a man aged 30-40 years in good health and CMV-seropositive.

The V gene is TRBV19, the J gene TRBJ1-5, with unresolved D. CDR1 is LNHDA and CDR2 is SQIVND in the germline V gene (reference sequence). Trimming shortened V by 7 bases and J by 4 bases, and 20 bases separated the two germline ends. This CDR3 comprises 16 residues. The DNA for the CDR3 is TGTGCCAGTAACTCACCCCAGGCTGCGGGGAATCAGCCCCAGCATTTT. Its translation is CASNSPQAAGNQPQHF. The variable domain in full, completed from reference TRBV19 and TRBJ1-5, reads DGGITQSPKYLFRKEGQNVTLSCEQNLNHDAMYWYRQDPGQGLRLIYYSQIVNDFQKGDIAEGYSVSREKKESFPLTVTSAQKNPTAFYLCASNSPQAAGNQPQHFGDGTRLSIL.

The rearrangement joins TRBV27 to TRBJ1-1; D is unresolved. The CDR3 runs to 15 residues. V dropped 5 bases and J dropped 0 bases, with 13 bases sitting between them. Germline-derived CDR1 and CDR2 are MNHEY and SMNVEV (reference sequence). CDR3 loop: CASSPHAGMNTEAFF. The CDR3 DNA is TGTGCCAGCAGTCCCCACGCAGGCATGAACACTGAAGCTTTCTTT.

This chain joins TRBV18 and TRBJ2-3, with D maybe TRBD2 (5 bases). The CDR3 consists of 12 residues. Germline V gives CDR1 KGHSH, CDR2 LQKENI. V was pared by 2 bases and J by 7 bases, with 7 bases between. CDR3 DNA: TGTGCCAGCTCACCAGAGGGCTATACGCAGTATTTT. Translation gives CASSPEGYTQYF.

J is TRBJ2-7 and V is TRBV5-1, with D perhaps TRBD1 (6 bases). This CDR3 has 14 amino acids. With 0 bases removed from V and 3 bases from J, the gap between germline ends came to 10 bases. Germline-derived CDR1 and CDR2 are SGHRS and YFSETQ. This chain's CDR3 is CASSLAQGFYEQYF. The CDR3 region has the DNA TGCGCCAGCAGCTTGGCACAGGGATTCTACGAGCAGTACTTC. Drawing the rest from reference TRBV5-1 and TRBJ2-7, the complete variable domain is KAGVTQTPRYLIKTRGQQVTLSCSPISGHRSVSWYQQTPGQGLQFLFEYFSETQRNKGNFPGRFSGRQFSNSRSEMNVSTLELGDSALYLCASSLAQGFYEQYFGPGTRLTVT.

This clone was seen a single time. The chain has TRBV28 and TRBJ1-1; no clear D gene. The CDR3 loop spans 14 amino acids. From germline, CDR1 is MDHEN and CDR2 SYDVKM. V shed 5 bases and J shed 5 bases, with 15 bases lying between them. As DNA, the CDR3 is TGTGCCAGCAGTCCCAGACTTGATAGGACTGAAGCTTTCTTT. Translating it yields CASSPRLDRTEAFF. Together with reference TRBV28 and TRBJ1-1, the CDR3 gives the full variable domain: DVKVTQSSRYLVKRTGEKVFLECVQDMDHENMFWYRQDPGLGLRLIYFSYDVKMKEKGDIPEGYSVSREKKERFSLILESASTNQTSMYLCASSPRLDRTEAFFGQGTRLTVV.

This chain connects TRBV19 to TRBJ1-4, with 9 positions matching TRBD1. The CDR3 spans 14 residues. With V trimmed by 4 bases and J by 7 bases, 4 bases remained unmatched. CDR1 is LNHDA and CDR2 is SQIVND in the germline V gene (reference sequence). The CDR3 DNA reads TGTGCCAGTAGTAAGGGACAGGGCGGTGAAAAACTGTTTTTT. It yields the protein CASSKGQGGEKLFF.

V and J are TRBV28 and TRBJ1-5; D gene ambiguous. Trimming left V 5 bases short and J 3 bases short, with 5 bases between. From germline, CDR1 is MDHEN and CDR2 SYDVKM. The CDR3 has 12 residues. CDR3 nucleotides: TGTGCCAGCAGTCGAGACAATCAGCCCCAGCATTTT. It specifies CASSRDNQPQHF.

This rearrangement joins TRBV11-2 to TRBJ2-3, with a possible D match to TRBD2 (6 bases). Germline V lookup: CDR1 SGHAT, CDR2 FQNNGV. This CDR3 has 14 amino acids. V was cut by 5 bases and J by 0 bases, with 9 bases left in between. CDR3 protein: CASSKLASTDTQYF. The CDR3 bases are TGTGCCAGCAGCAAACTAGCTAGCACAGATACGCAGTATTTT.

This clone occurred once. This sequence joins TRBV11-1 and TRBJ1-1; D is unresolved. This CDR3 comprises 13 residues. V lost 5 bases, J lost 5 bases, and 12 bases lay in between. The V gene's germline CDR1 is SGHAT and CDR2 FQDESV (reference sequence). The CDR3, as DNA: TGTGCCAGCAGCCCGTACCGGGAGACTGAAGCTTTCTTT. Translation gives CASSPYRETEAFF.

The chain couples TRBV10-3 to TRBJ1-5, with 7 bases aligning to TRBD1. CDR3 length equals 15 residues. V lost 4 bases, J lost 4 bases, and 7 bases stayed unmatched. Germline CDR1 and CDR2: ENHRY and SYGVKD. CDR3 region: CAISVGAGGNQPQHF. The DNA of the CDR3 is TGTGCCATCAGTGTGGGTGCAGGGGGAAATCAGCCCCAGCATTTT.

The chain carries TRBV4-1 and TRBJ1-2; no firm D call. The germline V gene encodes CDR1 MGHRA and CDR2 YSYEKL. V was pared by 1 base and J by 4 bases, with 10 bases between. The CDR3 sequence is 14 residues long. The CDR3 DNA follows: TGCGCCAGCAGCCAAGGACTGAACCTCTATGGCTACACCTTC. Protein: CASSQGLNLYGYTF.

The rearrangement uses TRBV9 and TRBJ2-2, with 9 bases lining up with TRBD1. CDR1 is SGDLS and CDR2 is YYNGEE in the germline V gene. Germline trimming cut 4 bases from V and 3 bases from J; bases unmatched to any gene: 7. The CDR3 covers 16 residues. The CDR3 coding sequence is TGTGCCAGCAGCTTGCTGGACAGGGGTTACACCGGGGAGCTGTTTTTT. Translation: CASSLLDRGYTGELFF.

The rearrangement joins TRBV27 to TRBJ2-7; 8 bases agree with TRBD2. CDR3 size: 13 residues. The V gene's germline CDR1 is MNHEY and CDR2 SMNVEV (reference sequence). After removal of 2 bases from V and 7 bases from J, the junction contained 4 bases not matched to a gene. CDR3 nucleotide sequence: TGTGCCAGCAGTTTAGGGGGCGGGGGGGAGCAGTACTTC. This encodes CASSLGGGGEQYF.

As for this clone: A junction end diverges from the germline sequence, so it may reflect a read error. The J gene is TRBJ1-2, the V gene TRBV5-1; TRBD1 agrees at 7 bases. Looked up from germline, CDR1 is SGHRS and CDR2 is YFSETQ. This CDR3 has 15 amino acids. The CDR3 protein is CASSFSGGPNYVYTF. Here the CDR3 DNA reads TGCGCCAGCAGTTTCTCAGGGGGTCCTAACTATGTCTACACCTTC. Using reference TRBV5-1 and TRBJ1-2 for the parts outside the CDR3, the full variable domain is KAGVTQTPRYLIKTRGQQVTLSCSPISGHRSVSWYQQTPGQGLQFLFEYFSETQRNKGNFPGRFSGRQFSNSRSEMNVSTLELGDSALYLCASSFSGGPNYVYTFGSGTRLTVV.

The chain joins TRBV29-1 to TRBJ2-1, with TRBD2 identical over 16 bases. Germline V gives CDR1 SQVTM, CDR2 ANQGSEA. The CDR3 extends over 16 amino acids. The J segment lost 5 bases and the V segment lost 6 bases, leaving 7 bases of the junction unmatched. Here the CDR3 DNA reads TGCAGCGTGCCCGGGACTAGCGGGGGGGCGGACAATGAGCAGTTCTTC. Translating it yields CSVPGTSGGADNEQFF.

The rearrangement uses TRBV19 and TRBJ1-1, with TRBD1 identical over 8 bases. With 2 bases clipped from V and 10 bases from J, the junction kept 6 bases outside the gene matches. In germline, CDR1 is LNHDA, CDR2 SQIVND (reference sequence). CDR3 length: 13 residues. The CDR3 reads CASSILGGQGAFF. The CDR3 nucleotides read TGTGCCAGTAGTATACTGGGTGGACAGGGAGCTTTCTTT.